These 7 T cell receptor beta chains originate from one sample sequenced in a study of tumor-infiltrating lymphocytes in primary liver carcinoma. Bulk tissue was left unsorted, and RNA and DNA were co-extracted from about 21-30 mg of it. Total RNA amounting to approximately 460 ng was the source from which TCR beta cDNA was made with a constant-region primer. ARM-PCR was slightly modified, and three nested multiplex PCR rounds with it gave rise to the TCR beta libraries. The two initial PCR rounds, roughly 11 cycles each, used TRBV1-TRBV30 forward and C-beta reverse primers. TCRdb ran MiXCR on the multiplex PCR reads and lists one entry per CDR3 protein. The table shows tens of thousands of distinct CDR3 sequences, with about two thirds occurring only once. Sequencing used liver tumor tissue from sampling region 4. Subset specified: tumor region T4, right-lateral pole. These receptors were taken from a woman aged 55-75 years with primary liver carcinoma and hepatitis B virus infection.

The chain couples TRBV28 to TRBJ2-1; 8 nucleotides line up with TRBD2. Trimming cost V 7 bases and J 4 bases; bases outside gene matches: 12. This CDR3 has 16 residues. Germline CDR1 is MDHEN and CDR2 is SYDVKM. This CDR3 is CASKTNRAGGYNEQFF. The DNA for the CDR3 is TGTGCCAGCAAGACGAACCGGGCGGGGGGATACAATGAGCAGTTCTTC.

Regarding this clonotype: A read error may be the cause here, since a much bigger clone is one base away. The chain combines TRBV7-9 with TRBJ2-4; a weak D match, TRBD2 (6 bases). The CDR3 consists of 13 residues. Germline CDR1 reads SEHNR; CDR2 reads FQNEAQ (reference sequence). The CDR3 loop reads CASIGGAKNIHYF. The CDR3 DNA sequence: TGTGCATCCATCGGGGGAGCCAAAAACATTCACTACTTC.

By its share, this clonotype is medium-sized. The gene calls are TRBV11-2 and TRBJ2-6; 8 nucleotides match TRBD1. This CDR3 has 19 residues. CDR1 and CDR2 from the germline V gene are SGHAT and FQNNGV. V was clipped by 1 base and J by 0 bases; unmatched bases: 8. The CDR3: CASSLGDRPVSSGANVLTF. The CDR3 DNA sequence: TGTGCCAGCAGCTTAGGGGACAGGCCCGTTAGCTCTGGGGCCAACGTCCTGACTTTC.

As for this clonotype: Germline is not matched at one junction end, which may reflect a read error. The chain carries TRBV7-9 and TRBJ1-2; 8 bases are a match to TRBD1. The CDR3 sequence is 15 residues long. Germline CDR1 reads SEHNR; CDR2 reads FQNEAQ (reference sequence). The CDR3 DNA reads TGTGCCAGCAGCTTATCGGCGACAGGGGAGGATGGCTACGCCTTC. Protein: CASSLSATGEDGYAF.

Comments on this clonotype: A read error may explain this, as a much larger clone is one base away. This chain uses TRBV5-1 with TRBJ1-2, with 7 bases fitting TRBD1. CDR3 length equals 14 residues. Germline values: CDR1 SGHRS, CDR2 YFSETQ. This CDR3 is CASSSEGQIYVYTF. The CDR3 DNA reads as TGCGCCAGCAGCTCTGAGGGACAGATCTATGTCTACACCTTC. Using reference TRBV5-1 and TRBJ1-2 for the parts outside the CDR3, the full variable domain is KAGVTQTPRYLIKTRGQQVTLSCSPISGHRSVSWYQQTPGQGLQFLFEYFSETQRNKGNFPGRFSGRQFSNSRSEMNVSTLELGDSALYLCASSSEGQIYVYTFGSGTRLTVV.

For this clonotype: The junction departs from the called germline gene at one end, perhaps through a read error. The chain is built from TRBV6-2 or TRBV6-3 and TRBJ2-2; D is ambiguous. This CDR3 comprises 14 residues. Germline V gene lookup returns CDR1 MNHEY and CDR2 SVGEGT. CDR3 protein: CAGGVVLNAGELFF. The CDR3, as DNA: TGTGCCGGTGGCGTGGTACTGAACGCCGGGGAGCTGTTTTTT.

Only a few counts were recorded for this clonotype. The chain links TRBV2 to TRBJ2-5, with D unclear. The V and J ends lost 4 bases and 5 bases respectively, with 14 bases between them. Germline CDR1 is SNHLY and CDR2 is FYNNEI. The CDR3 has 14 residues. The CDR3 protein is CASSAKLFRETQYF. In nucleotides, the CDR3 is TGTGCCAGCAGTGCGAAGTTGTTTAGGGAGACCCAGTACTTC. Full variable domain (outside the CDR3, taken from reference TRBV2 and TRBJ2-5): EPEVTQTPSHQVTQMGQEVILRCVPISNHLYFYWYRQILGQKVEFLVSFYNNEISEKSEIFDDQFSVERPDGSNFTLKIRSTKLEDSAMYFCASSAKLFRETQYFGPGTRLLVL.